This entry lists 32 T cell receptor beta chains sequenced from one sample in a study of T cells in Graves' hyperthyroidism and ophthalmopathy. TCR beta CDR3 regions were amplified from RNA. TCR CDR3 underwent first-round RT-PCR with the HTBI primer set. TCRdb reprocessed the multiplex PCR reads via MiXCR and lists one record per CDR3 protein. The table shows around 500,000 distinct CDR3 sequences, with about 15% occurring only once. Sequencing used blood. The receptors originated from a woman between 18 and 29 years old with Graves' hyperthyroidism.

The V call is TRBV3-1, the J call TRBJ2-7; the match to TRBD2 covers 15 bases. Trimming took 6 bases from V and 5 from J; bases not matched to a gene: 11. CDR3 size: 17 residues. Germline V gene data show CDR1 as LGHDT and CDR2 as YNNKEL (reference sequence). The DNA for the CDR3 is TGTGCCAGCAGGGGAGGACTAGCGGGAGGGCCTTCCCACGAGCAGTACTTC. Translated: CASRGGLAGGPSHEQYF.

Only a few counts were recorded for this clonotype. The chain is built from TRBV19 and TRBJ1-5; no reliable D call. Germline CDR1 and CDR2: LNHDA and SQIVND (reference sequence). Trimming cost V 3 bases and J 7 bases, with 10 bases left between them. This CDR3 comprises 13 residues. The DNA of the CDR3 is TGTGCCAGTAGTATCCAGCTAGGGCAGCCCCAGCATTTT. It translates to CASSIQLGQPQHF. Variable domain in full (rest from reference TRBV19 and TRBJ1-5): DGGITQSPKYLFRKEGQNVTLSCEQNLNHDAMYWYRQDPGQGLRLIYYSQIVNDFQKGDIAEGYSVSREKKESFPLTVTSAQKNPTAFYLCASSIQLGQPQHFGDGTRLSIL.

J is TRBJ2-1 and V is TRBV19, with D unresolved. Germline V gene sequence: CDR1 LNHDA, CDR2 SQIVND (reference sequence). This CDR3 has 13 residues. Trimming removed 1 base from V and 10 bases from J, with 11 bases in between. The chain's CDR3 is CASSIGQSLEQFF. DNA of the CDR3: TGTGCCAGTAGTATAGGTCAGAGCTTAGAGCAGTTCTTC.

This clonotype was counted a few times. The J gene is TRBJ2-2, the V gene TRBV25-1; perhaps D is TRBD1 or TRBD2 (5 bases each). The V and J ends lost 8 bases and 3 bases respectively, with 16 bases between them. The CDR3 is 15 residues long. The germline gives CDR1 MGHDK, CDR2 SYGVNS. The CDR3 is CASLGTEDHTGELFF. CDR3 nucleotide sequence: TGTGCCAGCCTCGGGACCGAAGATCACACCGGGGAGCTGTTTTTT.

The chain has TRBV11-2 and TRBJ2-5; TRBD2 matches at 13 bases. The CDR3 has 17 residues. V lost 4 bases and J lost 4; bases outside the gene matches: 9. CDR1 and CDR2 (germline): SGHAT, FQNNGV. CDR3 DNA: TGTGCCAGCAGCTCTACTAGCGGGAGGGCCAGCGGAGAGACCCAGTACTTC. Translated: CASSSTSGRASGETQYF.

CDR3 nucleotide sequence: TGTGCCAGCAGCCAAGCCACTAGAACAGATACGCAGTATTTT. Encoded protein: CASSQATRTDTQYF. The rearrangement uses TRBV4-2 and TRBJ2-3, with a weak D call TRBD2 (5 bases). Germline values: CDR1 LGHNA, CDR2 YNFKEQ. V dropped 1 base and J dropped 3 bases, with 8 bases sitting between them. The CDR3 sequence is 14 residues long.

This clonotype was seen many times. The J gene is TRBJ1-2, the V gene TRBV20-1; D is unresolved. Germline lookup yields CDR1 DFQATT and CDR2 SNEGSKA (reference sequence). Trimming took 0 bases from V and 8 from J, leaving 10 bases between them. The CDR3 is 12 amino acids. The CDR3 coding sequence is TGCAGTGCTAGAGATGCATCAGAGGGCTACACCTTC. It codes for CSARDASEGYTF.

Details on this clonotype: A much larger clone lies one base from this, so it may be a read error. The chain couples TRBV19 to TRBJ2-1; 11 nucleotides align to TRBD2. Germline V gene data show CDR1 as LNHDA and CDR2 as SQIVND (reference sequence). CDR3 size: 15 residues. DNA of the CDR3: TGTGCCAGTAGTCCCCGGGGACTAGCGGACAATGAGCAGCTCTTC. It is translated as CASSPRGLADNEQLF.

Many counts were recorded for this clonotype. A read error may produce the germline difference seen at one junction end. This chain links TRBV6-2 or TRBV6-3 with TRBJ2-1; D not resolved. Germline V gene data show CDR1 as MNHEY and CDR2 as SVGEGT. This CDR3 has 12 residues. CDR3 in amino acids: CASSTDLNGQFF. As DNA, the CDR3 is TGTGCCAGCAGCACAGACTTGAATGGGCAGTTCTTC.

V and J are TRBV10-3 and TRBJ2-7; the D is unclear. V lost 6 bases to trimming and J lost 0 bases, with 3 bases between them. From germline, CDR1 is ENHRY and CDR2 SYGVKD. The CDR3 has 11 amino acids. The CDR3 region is CAIRSSYEQYF. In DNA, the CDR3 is TGTGCCATCAGGAGCTCCTACGAGCAGTACTTC.

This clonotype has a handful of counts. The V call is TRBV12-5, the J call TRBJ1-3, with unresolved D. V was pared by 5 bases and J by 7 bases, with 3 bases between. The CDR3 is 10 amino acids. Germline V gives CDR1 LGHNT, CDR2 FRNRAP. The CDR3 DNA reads TGTGCTAGTGGTCCCAACACCATATATTTT. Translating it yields CASGPNTIYF.

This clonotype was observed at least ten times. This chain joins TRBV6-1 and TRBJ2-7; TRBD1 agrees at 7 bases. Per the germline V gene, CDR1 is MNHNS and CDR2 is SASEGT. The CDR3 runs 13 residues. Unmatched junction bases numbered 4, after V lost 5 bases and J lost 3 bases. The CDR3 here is CASSLTGDYEQYV. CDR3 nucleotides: TGTGCCAGCAGTTTAACAGGGGACTACGAGCAGTACGTC.

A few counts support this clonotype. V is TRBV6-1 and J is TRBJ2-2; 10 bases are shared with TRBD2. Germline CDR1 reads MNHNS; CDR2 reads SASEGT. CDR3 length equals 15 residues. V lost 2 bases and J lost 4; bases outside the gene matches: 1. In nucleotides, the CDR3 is TGTGCCAGCAGTGAACTAGCGGGAGCCACCGGGGAGCTGTTTTTT. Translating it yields CASSELAGATGELFF.

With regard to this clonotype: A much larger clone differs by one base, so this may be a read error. CDR3 in amino acids: CSATLASGQETQYF. The CDR3 region has the DNA TGCAGTGCTACATTGGCTAGCGGTCAAGAGACCCAGTACTTC. The V and J genes are TRBV20-1 and TRBJ2-5; TRBD2 matches at 7 bases. The length of the CDR3 is 14 residues. Trimming at V came to 4 bases and at J to 2 bases, leaving 7 bases not matched to a gene. Germline V CDR1 and CDR2: DFQATT, SNEGSKA (reference sequence).

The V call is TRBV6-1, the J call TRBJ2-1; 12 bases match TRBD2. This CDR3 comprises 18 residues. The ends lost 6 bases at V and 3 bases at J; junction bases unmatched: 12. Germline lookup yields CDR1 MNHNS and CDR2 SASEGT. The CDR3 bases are TGTGCCAGCAGCCCTGGACTAGCGGGACCCTCAATCTACAATGAGCAGTTCTTC. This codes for CASSPGLAGPSIYNEQFF.

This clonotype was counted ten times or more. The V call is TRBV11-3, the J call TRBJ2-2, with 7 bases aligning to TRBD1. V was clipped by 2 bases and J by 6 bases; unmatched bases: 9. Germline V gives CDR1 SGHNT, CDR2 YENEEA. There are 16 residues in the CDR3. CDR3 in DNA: TGTGCCAGCAGCTTACGGTCGGGCACAGGGGCCGGGGAGCTGTTTTTT. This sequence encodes CASSLRSGTGAGELFF.

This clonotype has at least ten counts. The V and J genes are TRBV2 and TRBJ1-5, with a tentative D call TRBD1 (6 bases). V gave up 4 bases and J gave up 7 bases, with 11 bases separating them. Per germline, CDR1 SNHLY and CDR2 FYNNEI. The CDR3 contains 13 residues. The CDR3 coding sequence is TGTGCCAGCAGTGTAGGGGGAGGGCAGCCCCAGCATTTT. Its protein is CASSVGGGQPQHF.

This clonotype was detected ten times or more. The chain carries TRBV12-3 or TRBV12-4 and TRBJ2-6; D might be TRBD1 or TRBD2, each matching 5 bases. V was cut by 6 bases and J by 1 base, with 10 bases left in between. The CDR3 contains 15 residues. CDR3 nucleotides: TGTGCCAGCAGCCGAGGGGTTTCTGGGGCCAACGTCCTGACTTTC. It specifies CASSRGVSGANVLTF.

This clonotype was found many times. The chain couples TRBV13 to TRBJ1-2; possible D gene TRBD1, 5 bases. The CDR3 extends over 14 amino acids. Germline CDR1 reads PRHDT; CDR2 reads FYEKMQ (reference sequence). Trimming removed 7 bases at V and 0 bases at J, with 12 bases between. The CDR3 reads CASKVRGANYGYTF. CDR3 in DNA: TGTGCCAGCAAGGTTAGAGGGGCTAACTATGGCTACACCTTC.

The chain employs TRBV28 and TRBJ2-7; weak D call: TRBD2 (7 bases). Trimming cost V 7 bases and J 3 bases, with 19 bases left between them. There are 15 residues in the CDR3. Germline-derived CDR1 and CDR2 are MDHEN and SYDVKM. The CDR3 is CASNEGGARSYEQYF. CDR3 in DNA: TGTGCCAGCAACGAGGGGGGGGCAAGAAGCTACGAGCAGTACTTC.

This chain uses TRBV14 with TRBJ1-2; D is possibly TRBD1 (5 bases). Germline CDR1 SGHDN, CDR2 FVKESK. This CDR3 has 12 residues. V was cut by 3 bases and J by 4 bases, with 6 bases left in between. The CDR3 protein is CASSQGGYGYTF. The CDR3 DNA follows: TGTGCCAGCAGCCAGGGGGGCTATGGCTACACCTTC.

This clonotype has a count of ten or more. The CDR3 protein is CSVESGTTNTGELFF. CDR3 in DNA: TGCAGCGTTGAGTCAGGGACCACGAACACCGGGGAGCTGTTTTTT. The chain has TRBV29-1 and TRBJ2-2; D possibly uses TRBD1 or TRBD2 (5 bases each). This CDR3 region has 15 residues. Trimming took off 3 bases at V and 0 bases at J, with 11 bases between the two ends. CDR1 is SQVTM, CDR2 ANQGSEA, per germline.

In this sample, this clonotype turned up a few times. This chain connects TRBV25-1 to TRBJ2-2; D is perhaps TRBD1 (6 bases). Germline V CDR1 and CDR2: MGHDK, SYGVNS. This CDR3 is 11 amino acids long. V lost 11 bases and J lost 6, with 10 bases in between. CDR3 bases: TGTGCCTCCGACAGGTCCGGGGAGCTGTTTTTT. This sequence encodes CASDRSGELFF. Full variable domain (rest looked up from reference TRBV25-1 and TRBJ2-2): EADIYQTPRYLVIGTGKKITLECSQTMGHDKMYWYQQDPGMELHLIHYSYGVNSTEKGDLSSESTVSRIRTEHFPLTLESARPSHTSQYLCASDRSGELFFGEGSRLTVL.

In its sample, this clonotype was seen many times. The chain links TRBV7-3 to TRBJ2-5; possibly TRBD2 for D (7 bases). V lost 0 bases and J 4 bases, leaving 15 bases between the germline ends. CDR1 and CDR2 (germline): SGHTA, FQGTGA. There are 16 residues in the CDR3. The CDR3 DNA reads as TGTGCCAGCAGCTTAACGTCGGGGGAGGGGGGAGAGACCCAGTACTTC. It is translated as CASSLTSGEGGETQYF.

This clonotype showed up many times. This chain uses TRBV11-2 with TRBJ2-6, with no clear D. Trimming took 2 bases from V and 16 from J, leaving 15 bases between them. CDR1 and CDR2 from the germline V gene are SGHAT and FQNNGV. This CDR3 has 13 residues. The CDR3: CASSLNDLALLTF. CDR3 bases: TGTGCCAGCAGCTTAAATGACTTAGCTTTGCTGACTTTC.

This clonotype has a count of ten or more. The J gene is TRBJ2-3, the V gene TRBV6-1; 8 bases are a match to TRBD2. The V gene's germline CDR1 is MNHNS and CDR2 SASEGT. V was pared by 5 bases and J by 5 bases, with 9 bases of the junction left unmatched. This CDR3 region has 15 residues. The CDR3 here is CASSPDSGNGDTQYF. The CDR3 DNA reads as TGTGCCAGCAGTCCCGATAGCGGGAATGGAGATACGCAGTATTTT.

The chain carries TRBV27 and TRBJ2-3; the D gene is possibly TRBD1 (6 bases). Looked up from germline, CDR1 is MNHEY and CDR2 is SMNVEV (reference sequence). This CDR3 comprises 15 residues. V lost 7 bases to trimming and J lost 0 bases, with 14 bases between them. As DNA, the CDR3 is TGTGCCAGCAACGCCGGGACAACTAGCACAGATACGCAGTATTTT. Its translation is CASNAGTTSTDTQYF.

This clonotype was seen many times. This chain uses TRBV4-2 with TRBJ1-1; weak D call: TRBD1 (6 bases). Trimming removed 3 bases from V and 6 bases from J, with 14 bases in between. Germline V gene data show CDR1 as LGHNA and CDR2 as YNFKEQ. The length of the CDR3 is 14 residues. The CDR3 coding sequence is TGTGCCAGCAGCCACAGGGGTCCGGGGGCTGAAGCTTTCTTT. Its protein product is CASSHRGPGAEAFF.

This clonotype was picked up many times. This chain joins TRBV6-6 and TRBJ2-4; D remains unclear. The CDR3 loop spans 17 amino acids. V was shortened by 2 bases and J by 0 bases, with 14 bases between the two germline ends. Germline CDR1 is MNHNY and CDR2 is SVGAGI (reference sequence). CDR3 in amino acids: CASSYGPIGAAKNIQYF. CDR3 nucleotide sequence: TGTGCCAGCAGTTACGGACCTATTGGAGCAGCCAAAAACATTCAGTACTTC.

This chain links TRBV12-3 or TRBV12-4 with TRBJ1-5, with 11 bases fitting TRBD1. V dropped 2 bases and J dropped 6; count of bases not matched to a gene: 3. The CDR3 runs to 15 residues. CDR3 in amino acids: CASSLRTGGIQPQHF. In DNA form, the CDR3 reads TGTGCCAGCAGTTTAAGGACAGGGGGCATTCAGCCCCAGCATTTT.

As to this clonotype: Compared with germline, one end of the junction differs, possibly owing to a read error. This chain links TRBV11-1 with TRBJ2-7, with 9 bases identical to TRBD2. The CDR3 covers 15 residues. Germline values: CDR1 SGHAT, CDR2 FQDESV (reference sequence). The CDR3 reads CASSLVAGVVYEQYF. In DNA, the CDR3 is TGCGCCAGCAGCTTGGTAGCGGGAGTAGTGTACGAGCAGTACTTC.

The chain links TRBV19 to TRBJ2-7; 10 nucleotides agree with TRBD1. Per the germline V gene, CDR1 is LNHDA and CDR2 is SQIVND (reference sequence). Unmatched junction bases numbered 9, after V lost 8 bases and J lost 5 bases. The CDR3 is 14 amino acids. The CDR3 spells CASGTGQGMDEQYV. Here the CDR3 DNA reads TGTGCCAGTGGGACGGGACAGGGGATGGACGAGCAGTACGTC.